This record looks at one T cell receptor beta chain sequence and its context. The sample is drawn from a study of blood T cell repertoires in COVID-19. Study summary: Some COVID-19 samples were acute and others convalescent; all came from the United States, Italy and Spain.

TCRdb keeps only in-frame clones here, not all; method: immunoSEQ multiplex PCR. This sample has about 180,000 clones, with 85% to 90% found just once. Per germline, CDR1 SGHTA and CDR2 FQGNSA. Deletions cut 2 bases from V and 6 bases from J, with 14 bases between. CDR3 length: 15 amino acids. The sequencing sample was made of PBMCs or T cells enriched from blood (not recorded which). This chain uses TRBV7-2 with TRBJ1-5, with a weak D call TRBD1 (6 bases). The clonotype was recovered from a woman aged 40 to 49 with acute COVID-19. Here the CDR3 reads CASSLFAGVGQPQHF. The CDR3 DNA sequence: TGTGCCAGCAGCTTATTTGCAGGGGTCGGTCAGCCCCAGCATTTT. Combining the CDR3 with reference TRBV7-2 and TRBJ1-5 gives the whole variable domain GAGVSQSPSNKVTEKGKDVELRCDPISGHTALYWYRQSLGQGLEFLIYFQGNSAPDKSGLPSDRFSAERTGGSVSTLTIQRTQQEDSAVYLCASSLFAGVGQPQHFGDGTRLSIL.